This T cell receptor beta chain was recorded in a study of T cell responses to AZD1222 COVID-19 vaccine. Study results and caveats: Regions 160-218 and 743-854 dominated among vaccine-associated CD4 TCRs spanning spike. In a largely white British group with more females than males, clonal diversity was possibly underestimated.

Details on this clone: Its specificity is unknown.

Germline V gene sequence: CDR1 SGHRS, CDR2 YFSETQ. V lost 1 base to trimming and J lost 4 bases; unmatched junction nucleotides: 3. The CDR3 consists of 15 residues. Second doses that came at about 4 or about 12 weeks were put together. Repertoires were generated with immunoSEQ multiplex PCR, while TCRdb's copy carries only in-frame clones and drops some. The sample gives around 80,000 clones, about 91% of which show up once; 6.5% to 9.5% is in the top ten. The rearrangement links TRBV5-1 to TRBJ2-3, with 10 bases aligning to TRBD1. This specimen was peripheral blood, taken 28 days after the second AZD1222 dose. The source of this sequence is an adult who received the AZD1222 COVID-19 vaccine. CDR3 DNA: TGCGCCAGCAGCTTGATCGGGACAGGGGCAGATACGCAGTATTTT. As protein: CASSLIGTGADTQYF.